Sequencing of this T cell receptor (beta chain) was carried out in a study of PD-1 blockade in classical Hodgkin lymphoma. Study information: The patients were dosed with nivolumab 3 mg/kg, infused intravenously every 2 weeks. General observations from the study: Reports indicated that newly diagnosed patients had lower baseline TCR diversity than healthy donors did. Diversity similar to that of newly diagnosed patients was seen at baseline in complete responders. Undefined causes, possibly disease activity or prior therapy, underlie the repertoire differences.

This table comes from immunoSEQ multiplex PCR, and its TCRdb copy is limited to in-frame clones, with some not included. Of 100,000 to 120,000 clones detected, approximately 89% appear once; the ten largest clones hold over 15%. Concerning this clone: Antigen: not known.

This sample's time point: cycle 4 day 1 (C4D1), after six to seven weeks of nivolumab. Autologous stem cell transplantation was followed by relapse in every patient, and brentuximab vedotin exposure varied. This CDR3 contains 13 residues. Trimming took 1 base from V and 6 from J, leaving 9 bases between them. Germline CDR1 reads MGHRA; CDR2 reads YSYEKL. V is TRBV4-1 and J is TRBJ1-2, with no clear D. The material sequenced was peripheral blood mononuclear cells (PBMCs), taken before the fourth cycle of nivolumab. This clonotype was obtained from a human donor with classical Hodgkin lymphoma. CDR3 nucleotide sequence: TGCGCCAGCAGCCAAGGAGTAGGTAATGGCTACACCTTC. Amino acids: CASSQGVGNGYTF.